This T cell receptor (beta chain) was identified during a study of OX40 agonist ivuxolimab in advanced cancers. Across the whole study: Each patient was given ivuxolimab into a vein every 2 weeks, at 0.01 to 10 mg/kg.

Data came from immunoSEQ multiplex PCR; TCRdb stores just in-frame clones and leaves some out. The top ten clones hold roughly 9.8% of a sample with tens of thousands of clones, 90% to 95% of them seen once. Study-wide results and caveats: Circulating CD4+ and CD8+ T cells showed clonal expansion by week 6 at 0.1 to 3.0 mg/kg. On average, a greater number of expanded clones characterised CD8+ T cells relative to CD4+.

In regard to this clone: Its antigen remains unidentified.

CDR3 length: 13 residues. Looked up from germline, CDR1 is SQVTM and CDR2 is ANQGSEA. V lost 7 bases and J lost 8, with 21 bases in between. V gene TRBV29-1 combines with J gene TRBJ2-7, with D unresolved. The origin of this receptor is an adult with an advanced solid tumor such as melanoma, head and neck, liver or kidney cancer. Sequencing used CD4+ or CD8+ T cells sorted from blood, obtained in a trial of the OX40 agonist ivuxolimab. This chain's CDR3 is CSAKADDFFQQYF. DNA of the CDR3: TGCAGCGCTAAGGCCGACGACTTTTTTCAGCAGTACTTC.